The 26 T cell receptor beta chains reported below all come from one sample, sequenced in a study of T cell responses to AZD1222 COVID-19 vaccine. The protocol was immunoSEQ multiplex PCR, while the TCRdb copy is restricted to in-frame clones and leaves out a portion. The sample includes 80,000 to 90,000 clones, roughly 90% seen only once; the top ten take 3%. The sequencing here drew on peripheral blood, taken on day 0 of AZD1222 vaccination. The source of these receptors is an adult in good health.

This clone appeared a single time. V usage is TRBV2 and J usage is TRBJ2-7, with 8 positions matching TRBD2. The CDR3 has 14 amino acids. The germline V gene has CDR1 SNHLY and CDR2 FYNNEI. Trimming took 7 bases from V and 0 from J; bases not matched to a gene: 5. This CDR3 is CASNLAGLSYEQYF. CDR3 DNA: TGTGCCAGCAACTTAGCGGGACTCTCCTACGAGCAGTACTTC.

This chain links TRBV5-5 with TRBJ2-3, with D perhaps matching TRBD2 (6 bases). V lost 0 bases, J lost 1 base, and 12 bases lay in between. The CDR3 loop spans 16 amino acids. Germline V gene sequence: CDR1 SGHKS, CDR2 YYEKEE (reference sequence). CDR3 residues: CASSLEAGTGTDTQYF. The CDR3 DNA sequence: TGTGCCAGCAGCTTGGAGGCGGGGACGGGCACAGATACGCAGTATTTT.

This clone was observed a single time. V usage is TRBV11-2 and J usage is TRBJ1-2, with a weak D call TRBD1 (6 bases). Trimming stripped 5 bases from V and 6 bases from J, with 16 bases between. The CDR3 length is 14 residues. Germline V CDR1 and CDR2: SGHAT, FQNNGV. This CDR3 reads CASSPEQGWHGYTF. CDR3 bases: TGTGCCAGCAGCCCCGAACAGGGTTGGCATGGCTACACCTTC.

J is TRBJ1-2 and V is TRBV12-3 or TRBV12-4; D is unclear. This CDR3 is 13 amino acids long. V lost 10 bases and J lost 5, with 17 bases in between. The CDR3 loop is CATLTGEGYGYTF. The CDR3 DNA sequence: TGTGCCACCTTAACCGGGGAGGGATATGGCTACACCTTC.

A single count supports this clone. The chain employs TRBV3-1 (or the pseudogene TRBV3-2) and TRBJ1-1; D remains unclear. Trimming took 4 bases from V and 1 from J, leaving 7 bases between them. The germline CDR1 and CDR2 sequences are LGHDT and YNNKEL (reference sequence). The CDR3 is 13 residues long. CDR3 residues: CASSLVWNTEAFF. DNA of the CDR3: TGTGCCAGCAGCCTTGTTTGGAACACTGAAGCTTTCTTT.

The chain recombines TRBV5-1 with TRBJ2-2; D assignment may be TRBD1 or TRBD2 (5 bases each). V lost 7 bases to trimming and J lost 1 base, with 20 bases between them. The CDR3 runs to 17 residues. Germline values: CDR1 SGHRS, CDR2 YFSETQ. Written as DNA, the CDR3 is TGCGCCAGCGCACGCGGCCGGGACCCCTGGAACACCGGGGAGCTGTTTTTT. This sequence encodes CASARGRDPWNTGELFF.

This clone is a singleton in its sample. V is TRBV14 and J is TRBJ2-3, with D unclear. Looked up from germline, CDR1 is SGHDN and CDR2 is FVKESK. Trimming left V 2 bases short and J 2 bases short, with 14 bases between. This CDR3 has 16 residues. This chain's CDR3 is CASSQNIWGTTDTQYF. For the CDR3, the DNA is TGTGCCAGCAGCCAAAATATCTGGGGTACCACAGATACGCAGTATTTT.

The chain is built from TRBV5-1 and TRBJ2-7; no clear D gene. V shed 0 bases and J shed 0 bases, with 10 bases lying between them. Germline CDR1 and CDR2: SGHRS and YFSETQ. This CDR3 is built from 15 residues. CDR3 residues: CASSLDYPSSYEQYF. The CDR3, as DNA: TGCGCCAGCAGCTTGGACTACCCAAGCTCCTACGAGCAGTACTTC.

V and J are TRBV7-9 and TRBJ1-3; D is unresolved. With 1 base removed from V and 3 bases from J, the gap between germline ends came to 13 bases. This CDR3 is built from 16 residues. The V gene's germline CDR1 is SEHNR and CDR2 FQNEAQ (reference sequence). The CDR3 DNA follows: TGTGCCAGCAGCTTAGGTCCGGTTGTTATTGGAAACACCATATATTTT. Its protein product is CASSLGPVVIGNTIYF.

The CDR3 DNA follows: TGTGCCAGCACCATTCCCCGTGTGAGACAGGGGGCCCCCGGGGCCAACGTCCTGACTTTC. Translation gives CASTIPRVRQGAPGANVLTF. V gene TRBV21-1 combines with J gene TRBJ2-6; the table's D gene call, TRBD1, was not cross checked with the DNA. TRBV21-1 is tagged as a pseudogene. This CDR3 spans 20 amino acids.

V is TRBV5-4 and J is TRBJ1-4, with D maybe TRBD1 (5 bases). V lost 4 bases, J lost 8 bases, and 15 bases lay in between. CDR3 length equals 14 residues. Germline V gene data show CDR1 as SGHNT and CDR2 as YYREEE (reference sequence). The CDR3 DNA sequence: TGTGCCAGCAGCCCGGGGCCCGGGGAGGAAAAACTGTTTTTT. Translating it yields CASSPGPGEEKLFF.

The chain has TRBV15 and TRBJ1-1, with D possibly being TRBD1 (5 bases). The CDR3 contains 16 residues. V dropped 0 bases and J dropped 4 bases, with 15 bases sitting between them. Germline V lookup: CDR1 LNHNV, CDR2 YYDKDF (reference sequence). The CDR3 DNA reads TGTGCCACCAGCAGAGATTTCCCAGGGAGAGGCACTGAAGCTTTCTTT. It translates to CATSRDFPGRGTEAFF.

This chain links TRBV18 with TRBJ1-1; D gene ambiguous. CDR1 KGHSH and CDR2 LQKENI come from the germline V gene. V lost 6 bases and J 1 base, leaving 21 bases between the germline ends. The length of the CDR3 is 17 residues. The CDR3 DNA sequence: TGTGCCAGCTCTCCATTCGGTCAGCAACCGGGGAACACTGAAGCTTTCTTT. Translating gives CASSPFGQQPGNTEAFF.

This clone came up a few times. The rearrangement uses TRBV7-8 and TRBJ1-6; D not resolved. Per germline, CDR1 SGHVS and CDR2 FQNEAQ. This CDR3 spans 12 amino acids. Between the trimmed V and J ends, which lost 5 bases and 14 bases, there was a span of 13 bases. The CDR3 DNA sequence: TGTGCCAGCAGCAGCACCCCTGTAACCCTCCACTTT. Translating it yields CASSSTPVTLHF.

This chain connects TRBV18 to TRBJ1-1, with D possibly matching TRBD1 (6 bases). Germline loops: CDR1 KGHSH, CDR2 LQKENI. The CDR3 has 16 residues. The ends were cut back, 2 bases at V and 1 base at J, with 14 bases in the middle. CDR3 nucleotide sequence: TGTGCCAGCTCACCAATCGAACAGGGTACGAACACTGAAGCTTTCTTT. Residues: CASSPIEQGTNTEAFF.

This chain connects TRBV9 to TRBJ2-3; the D is unclear. V was cut by 2 bases and J by 10 bases, with 8 bases left in between. The CDR3 is 11 residues long. Germline V gene lookup returns CDR1 SGDLS and CDR2 YYNGEE. The CDR3 sequence: CASSVGRAQYF. CDR3 DNA: TGTGCCAGCAGCGTTGGTAGGGCGCAGTATTTT.

This clone was found once. The CDR3 coding sequence is TGTGCCTGGAGTGTAGGACAGGGGAGCGGCTATGGCTACACCTTC. Translating it yields CAWSVGQGSGYGYTF. The chain combines TRBV30 with TRBJ1-2, with 9 nucleotides matching TRBD1. This CDR3 has 15 amino acids. The germline V gene has CDR1 GTSNPN and CDR2 SVGIG (reference sequence). Germline trimming cut 0 bases from V and 4 bases from J; bases unmatched to any gene: 6. Full variable domain (missing parts from reference TRBV30 and TRBJ1-2): SQTIHQWPATLVQPVGSPLSLECTVEGTSNPNLYWYRQAAGRGLQLLFYSVGIGQISSEVPQNLSASRPQDRQFILSSKKLLLSDSGFYLCAWSVGQGSGYGYTFGSGTRLTVV.

The chain is built from TRBV5-1 and TRBJ1-3; D gene unclear. The length of the CDR3 is 16 residues. Germline CDR1 SGHRS, CDR2 YFSETQ. V was clipped by 1 base and J by 0 bases, with 11 bases between them. The CDR3 spells CASSLSVPSSGNTIYF. In DNA form, the CDR3 reads TGCGCCAGCAGCTTGTCCGTACCCAGCTCTGGAAACACCATATATTTT.

Note on this clone: Other DNA sequences of this sample code for an identical CDR3. The chain carries TRBV19 and TRBJ1-5; 7 nucleotides line up with TRBD1. CDR1 LNHDA and CDR2 SQIVND come from the germline V gene (reference sequence). This CDR3 region has 14 residues. V dropped 4 bases and J dropped 2; count of bases not matched to a gene: 2. DNA for the CDR3: TGTGCCAGTAGTACAACAGGGGGCAATCAGCCCCAGCATTTT. Translating gives CASSTTGGNQPQHF. The whole variable domain, filled in from reference TRBV19 and TRBJ1-5, reads DGGITQSPKYLFRKEGQNVTLSCEQNLNHDAMYWYRQDPGQGLRLIYYSQIVNDFQKGDIAEGYSVSREKKESFPLTVTSAQKNPTAFYLCASSTTGGNQPQHFGDGTRLSIL.

The rearrangement uses TRBV27 and TRBJ1-1, with a tentative D call TRBD1 (6 bases). Trimming left V 3 bases short and J 1 base short, with 12 bases between. The CDR3 is 15 amino acids. In germline, CDR1 is MNHEY, CDR2 SMNVEV (reference sequence). Written as DNA, the CDR3 is TGTGCCAGCAGTTTGGGGGGCCCCTCGAACACTGAAGCTTTCTTT. It codes for CASSLGGPSNTEAFF.

This sequence joins TRBV2 and TRBJ1-3; D not resolved. The V gene's germline CDR1 is SNHLY and CDR2 FYNNEI. The CDR3 spans 14 residues. Trimming pared 3 bases from V and 2 bases from J, leaving 8 bases between. The CDR3 nucleotides read TGTGCCAGCAGTGAGGTGGCGGCTGGAAACACCATATATTTT. Encoded protein: CASSEVAAGNTIYF.

The chain links TRBV29-1 to TRBJ2-7; D is uncertain. CDR1 SQVTM and CDR2 ANQGSEA come from the germline V gene. The CDR3 sequence is 14 residues long. The V end was cut by 1 base, the J end by 0 bases, with 10 bases between. The CDR3 sequence: CSVEGSGPSYEQYF. The CDR3 nucleotides read TGCAGCGTTGAAGGCTCGGGTCCCTCCTACGAGCAGTACTTC.

The rearrangement uses TRBV2 and TRBJ1-1; no definite D call. CDR3 length: 14 amino acids. Trimming cost V 6 bases and J 1 base, with 12 bases left between them. CDR1 and CDR2 (germline): SNHLY, FYNNEI. CDR3 in amino acids: CASRGDTENTEAFF. For the CDR3, the DNA is TGTGCCAGCAGGGGAGACACAGAGAACACTGAAGCTTTCTTT.

Only one count was recorded for this clone. J is TRBJ2-5 and V is TRBV5-1; 8 bases fit TRBD1. The ends lost 4 bases at V and 4 bases at J; junction bases unmatched: 12. Germline V CDR1 and CDR2: SGHRS, YFSETQ. The CDR3 is made up of 16 amino acids. The CDR3 region is CASSDLMTGERETQYF. DNA of the CDR3: TGCGCCAGCAGCGACCTGATGACAGGGGAGCGAGAGACCCAGTACTTC.

This chain links TRBV28 with TRBJ1-1, with D perhaps matching TRBD1 (5 bases). This CDR3 comprises 13 residues. Per germline, CDR1 MDHEN and CDR2 SYDVKM. Trimming cost V 8 bases and J 10 bases, with 20 bases left between them. The CDR3, as DNA: TGTGCCAGCCATTTAGGCAGCGGGGCCGGAGCTTTCTTT. Protein sequence: CASHLGSGAGAFF.

The chain links TRBV5-1 to TRBJ2-7; TRBD1 agrees at 7 bases. The CDR3 is 16 residues long. V trimming: 4 bases; J trimming: 4 bases; junction bases outside the gene matches: 14. The germline gives CDR1 SGHRS, CDR2 YFSETQ. DNA for the CDR3: TGCGCCAGCAGCGAAACAACAGGGGTCCCGGGATACGAGCAGTACTTC. As protein: CASSETTGVPGYEQYF.